What follows are 30 T cell receptor beta chains derived from one specimen sequenced in a study of T cells in Graves' hyperthyroidism and ophthalmopathy. It was RNA transcripts that yielded the amplified TCR beta CDR3 regions. The TCR CDR3 first-round RT-PCR relied on the HTBI primer set. TCRdb recomputed calls from the multiplex PCR reads with MiXCR, one row per CDR3 protein. The sample has some 510,000 distinct CDR3 sequences; 20% are singletons. The sequenced sample was blood. Receptors were obtained from a man between 18 and 35 years old with Graves' hyperthyroidism.

In this sample, this clonotype turned up a few times. The rearrangement links TRBV4-1 to TRBJ2-5; D remains unclear. Germline assignment: CDR1 MGHRA and CDR2 YSYEKL. CDR3 length equals 14 residues. The germline V and J ends were trimmed by 0 bases and 5 bases, with 10 bases remaining between them. Here the CDR3 reads CASSQDSIVETQYF. The CDR3 bases are TGCGCCAGCAGCCAAGATTCGATTGTGGAGACCCAGTACTTC.

Only a few counts were recorded for this clonotype. The genes are TRBV20-1 and TRBJ2-3; 9 positions agree with TRBD2. After removal of 6 bases from V and 0 bases from J, the junction contained 4 bases not matched to a gene. Germline assignment: CDR1 DFQATT and CDR2 SNEGSKA (reference sequence). The CDR3 loop spans 14 amino acids. The CDR3 sequence: CSALTSGSTDTQYF. In nucleotides, the CDR3 is TGCAGTGCGTTGACTAGCGGTAGCACAGATACGCAGTATTTT.

The V and J genes are TRBV3-1 and TRBJ1-2, with D uncertain. The CDR3 is 16 amino acids. CDR1 is LGHDT and CDR2 is YNNKEL in the germline V gene (reference sequence). V was cut by 0 bases and J by 3 bases, with 14 bases left in between. The CDR3 sequence: CASSQDDRLTHYGYTF. CDR3 sequence (DNA): TGTGCCAGCAGCCAAGATGATCGGTTGACCCACTATGGCTACACCTTC.

In its sample, this clonotype was seen a few times. V gene TRBV9 combines with J gene TRBJ2-7; unclear D gene. Trimming took 3 bases from V and 0 from J, leaving 16 bases between them. Germline CDR1 reads SGDLS; CDR2 reads YYNGEE. The CDR3 has 16 residues. CDR3 region: CASSASPDGSSYEQYF. The CDR3 nucleotides are TGTGCCAGCAGCGCTAGTCCGGACGGAAGCTCCTACGAGCAGTACTTC. Drawing the rest from reference TRBV9 and TRBJ2-7, the complete variable domain is DSGVTQTPKHLITATGQRVTLRCSPRSGDLSVYWYQQSLDQGLQFLIQYYNGEERAKGNILERFSAQQFPDLHSELNLSSLELGDSALYFCASSASPDGSSYEQYFGPGTRLTVT.

A single count supports this clonotype. The chain couples TRBV4-1 to TRBJ1-3; no reliable D call. From germline, CDR1 is MGHRA and CDR2 YSYEKL. Trimming removed 0 bases from V and 2 bases from J, with 11 bases in between. The CDR3 has 16 amino acids. The CDR3, as DNA: TGCGCCAGCAGCCAAGATATAGGTATAGCTGGAAACACCATATATTTT. Translating it yields CASSQDIGIAGNTIYF.

Many counts were recorded for this clonotype. The V call is TRBV5-1, the J call TRBJ1-1; no reliable D call. Germline V CDR1 and CDR2: SGHRS, YFSETQ. The CDR3 length is 14 residues. Trimming removed 4 bases from V and 0 bases from J, with 10 bases in between. This chain's CDR3 is CASSVRTVNTEAFF. In nucleotides, the CDR3 is TGCGCCAGCAGCGTCCGGACCGTGAACACTGAAGCTTTCTTT.

The chain combines TRBV27 with TRBJ1-1, with 9 bases matching TRBD1. This CDR3 contains 16 residues. The V and J ends lost 4 bases and 3 bases, in that order; junction bases with no gene match: 9. The V gene's germline CDR1 is MNHEY and CDR2 SMNVEV (reference sequence). CDR3 in DNA: TGTGCCAGCAGTTCCAACCACAGGGGGCGCGACACTGAAGCTTTCTTT. Amino acids: CASSSNHRGRDTEAFF.

The chain is built from TRBV6-1 and TRBJ2-2; either TRBD1 or TRBD2 may fit D (5 bases each). Germline CDR1 is MNHNS and CDR2 is SASEGT. Between the trimmed V and J ends, which lost 7 bases and 3 bases, there was a span of 9 bases. CDR3 size: 13 residues. The CDR3 region is CASTMGDTGELFF. In DNA form, the CDR3 reads TGTGCCAGCACCATGGGGGACACCGGGGAGCTGTTTTTT.

This clonotype has at least ten counts. The V and J genes are TRBV20-1 and TRBJ1-1; D ambiguous. V was pared by 3 bases and J by 10 bases, with 21 bases between. Germline V gene lookup returns CDR1 DFQATT and CDR2 SNEGSKA (reference sequence). CDR3 length equals 14 residues. The CDR3 DNA reads TGCAGTGCTAGCCGGATGCCTCAATCTAACAGAGCTTTCTTT. Amino acid sequence: CSASRMPQSNRAFF.

In this sample, this clonotype turned up many times. DNA of the CDR3: TGTGCCAGCAGCTTATATCCCAGGGGAAACACTGAAGCTTTCTTT. The encoded protein is CASSLYPRGNTEAFF. The V gene is TRBV7-6, the J gene TRBJ1-1; perhaps TRBD1 as D (6 bases). Trimming shortened V by 2 bases and J by 2 bases, and 12 bases separated the two germline ends. The CDR3 covers 15 residues. From germline, CDR1 is SGHVS and CDR2 FNYEAQ.

This chain connects TRBV3-1 to TRBJ1-3; no definite D call. The germline V gene encodes CDR1 LGHDT and CDR2 YNNKEL (reference sequence). V was trimmed by 2 bases and J by 8 bases, leaving 4 bases between them. The CDR3 length is 11 residues. The CDR3 DNA follows: TGTGCCAGCAGCCAACGATACACCATATATTTT. Translating gives CASSQRYTIYF.

The CDR3 nucleotides are TGTGCCAGCAGTCTAAGATGGGTTCGGAGTCAGCCCCAGCATTTT. Protein product: CASSLRWVRSQPQHF. The gene calls are TRBV28 and TRBJ1-5; D is uncertain. Germline CDR1 MDHEN, CDR2 SYDVKM. The CDR3 is 15 amino acids. Trimming pared 5 bases from V and 6 bases from J, leaving 17 bases between.

This chain uses TRBV28 with TRBJ1-2; 8 positions match TRBD1. Germline V gene sequence: CDR1 MDHEN, CDR2 SYDVKM. J was trimmed by 2 bases and V by 4 bases; bases with no gene match: 12. The CDR3 spans 17 residues. The CDR3 loop is CASSYPSHRQGNYGYTF. The CDR3 nucleotides read TGTGCCAGCAGTTACCCATCACATCGACAGGGGAACTATGGCTACACCTTC.

This sequence joins TRBV11-2 and TRBJ1-1; possibly TRBD1 for D (6 bases). The V and J ends lost 1 base and 1 base respectively, with 16 bases between them. The CDR3 is 17 amino acids. Germline loops: CDR1 SGHAT, CDR2 FQNNGV. The CDR3: CASSLVGRGVANTEAFF. The CDR3 DNA reads as TGTGCCAGCAGCTTAGTAGGTAGGGGGGTGGCGAACACTGAAGCTTTCTTT.

The chain links TRBV9 to TRBJ2-2, with TRBD2 identical over 7 bases. Germline lookup yields CDR1 SGDLS and CDR2 YYNGEE. The CDR3 contains 16 residues. V was pared by 0 bases and J by 9 bases, with 11 bases of the junction left unmatched. The CDR3 nucleotides are TGTGCCAGCAGCGTAGATCTAGCGGCTCCGATGAGGGAGCTGTTTTTT. Its translation: CASSVDLAAPMRELFF.

Many counts were recorded for this clonotype. The chain carries TRBV19 and TRBJ1-5; 7 bases align to TRBD1. After removal of 6 bases from V and 5 bases from J, the junction contained 10 bases not matched to a gene. The CDR3 covers 15 residues. Germline loops: CDR1 LNHDA, CDR2 SQIVND (reference sequence). The CDR3 spells CASRPGQALDQPQHF. The CDR3 DNA sequence: TGTGCCAGTAGGCCCGGACAGGCCCTTGATCAGCCCCAGCATTTT.

This clonotype has a count of ten or more. The V gene is TRBV5-1, the J gene TRBJ2-7, with TRBD2 matching 10 bases. This CDR3 region has 16 residues. Per germline, CDR1 SGHRS and CDR2 YFSETQ. With V trimmed by 0 bases and J by 3 bases, 6 bases remained unmatched. This CDR3 is CASSLARTSGNYEQYF. As DNA, the CDR3 is TGCGCCAGCAGCTTGGCCAGGACTAGCGGAAACTACGAGCAGTACTTC.

This clonotype appeared many times. The chain uses TRBV28 and TRBJ2-7; D may correspond to TRBD1 or TRBD2 (5 bases each). V was pared by 4 bases and J by 3 bases, with 13 bases between. This CDR3 comprises 14 residues. Looked up from germline, CDR1 is MDHEN and CDR2 is SYDVKM. CDR3 nucleotides: TGTGCCAGCAGTTCCAGGGTGGGGGTCTACGAGCAGTACTTC. As protein: CASSSRVGVYEQYF.

This clonotype has a count of ten or more. DNA of the CDR3: TGTGCCACCAGTGACAGGGCGGGAGGGGCCAACGTCCTGACTTTC. Translating gives CATSDRAGGANVLTF. The chain has TRBV24-1 and TRBJ2-6; TRBD2 is a possible D gene (6 bases). The germline V gene has CDR1 KGHDR and CDR2 SFDVKD. V was cut by 4 bases and J by 4 bases, with 10 bases left in between. The CDR3 has 15 amino acids.

This clonotype was seen many times. V is TRBV15 and J is TRBJ1-5; D gene unclear. V was clipped by 6 bases and J by 1 base, with 13 bases between them. Germline values: CDR1 LNHNV, CDR2 YYDKDF (reference sequence). The CDR3 runs to 15 residues. In nucleotides, the CDR3 is TGTGCCACCAGTCCTTCACCGGCAAGCAATCAGCCCCAGCATTTT. Amino acids: CATSPSPASNQPQHF. Based on the CDR3 plus reference TRBV15 and TRBJ1-5, the full variable domain is DAMVIQNPRYQVTQFGKPVTLSCSQTLNHNVMYWYQQKSSQAPKLLFHYYDKDFNNEADTPDNFQSRRPNTSFCFLDIRSPGLGDTAMYLCATSPSPASNQPQHFGDGTRLSIL.

Note on this clonotype: At one end the junction does not follow the germline gene, possibly because of a read error. This chain connects TRBV6-1 to TRBJ1-1, with 8 bases lining up with TRBD1. This CDR3 has 11 amino acids. Germline V gene lookup returns CDR1 MNHNS and CDR2 SASEGT. The CDR3 here is CASKNRGEDFF. DNA of the CDR3: TGTGCCAGCAAAAACAGGGGGGAAGATTTCTTT.

The rearrangement joins TRBV20-1 to TRBJ1-5; TRBD1 matches at 8 bases. The V segment lost 0 bases and the J segment 6 bases; nucleotides outside the gene matches: 4. Germline V gene sequence: CDR1 DFQATT, CDR2 SNEGSKA (reference sequence). This CDR3 comprises 14 residues. The chain's CDR3 is CSARDLDRVQPQHF. CDR3 nucleotides: TGCAGTGCTAGAGATCTGGACAGGGTTCAGCCCCAGCATTTT.

This clonotype was detected many times. This chain joins TRBV13 and TRBJ2-2, with 9 bases aligning to TRBD1. The CDR3 length is 17 residues. J was trimmed by 1 base and V by 5 bases; bases with no gene match: 8. Germline CDR1 and CDR2: PRHDT and FYEKMQ (reference sequence). The CDR3 region is CASSHYRGQGNTGELFF. The DNA for the CDR3 is TGTGCCAGCAGCCATTATCGGGGACAGGGGAACACCGGGGAGCTGTTTTTT.

This clonotype has at least ten counts. The CDR3: CSAQEGPLQPQHF. The DNA for the CDR3 is TGCAGTGCCCAAGAAGGGCCTCTTCAGCCCCAGCATTTT. The chain combines TRBV20-1 with TRBJ1-5; D not certain. In germline, CDR1 is DFQATT, CDR2 SNEGSKA (reference sequence). There are 13 residues in the CDR3. V was shortened by 6 bases and J by 6 bases, with 15 bases between the two germline ends.

This clonotype was seen many times. This chain uses TRBV18 with TRBJ1-1; TRBD1 might be the D (6 bases). The V end was cut by 6 bases, the J end by 5 bases, with 16 bases between. The V gene's germline CDR1 is KGHSH and CDR2 LQKENI. The CDR3 is 14 residues long. CDR3 DNA: TGTGCCAGCTCTCTCGGGACAACGGGGACTGAAGCTTTCTTT. It encodes CASSLGTTGTEAFF. Full variable domain (outside the CDR3, taken from reference TRBV18 and TRBJ1-1): NAGVMQNPRHLVRRRGQEARLRCSPMKGHSHVYWYRQLPEEGLKFMVYLQKENIIDESGMPKERFSAEFPKEGPSILRIQQVVRGDSAAYFCASSLGTTGTEAFFGQGTRLTVV.

This clonotype was found many times. DNA for the CDR3: TGTGCCAGCAGTTTAAGGGGACAGGCGCATCAGCCCCAGCATTTT. This sequence encodes CASSLRGQAHQPQHF. The gene calls are TRBV12-3 or TRBV12-4 and TRBJ1-5; 8 nucleotides align to TRBD1. Losses at the gene ends were 2 bases for V and 5 bases for J; bases not matched to a gene: 5. The CDR3 has 15 amino acids.

The chain carries TRBV5-1 and TRBJ2-5; D is possibly TRBD2 (5 bases). Trimming took 0 bases from V and 1 from J, leaving 19 bases between them. The germline V gene encodes CDR1 SGHRS and CDR2 YFSETQ. The CDR3 is 18 amino acids. CDR3 sequence reads: CASSLEGADAGIQETQYF. DNA of the CDR3: TGCGCCAGCAGCTTGGAAGGAGCGGACGCGGGCATCCAAGAGACCCAGTACTTC. The variable domain in full, with the rest retrieved from reference TRBV5-1 and TRBJ2-5, is KAGVTQTPRYLIKTRGQQVTLSCSPISGHRSVSWYQQTPGQGLQFLFEYFSETQRNKGNFPGRFSGRQFSNSRSEMNVSTLELGDSALYLCASSLEGADAGIQETQYFGPGTRLLVL.

This clonotype was counted at least ten times. The rearrangement links TRBV6-2 or TRBV6-3 to TRBJ2-7, with 8 bases matching TRBD1. CDR1 is MNHEY, CDR2 SVGEGT, per germline. The CDR3 sequence is 18 residues long. V lost 8 bases and J lost 1; bases outside the gene matches: 19. CDR3 in DNA: TGTGCCAGCCGAAAAGATGTGCCGGACAGGGTCCTTTCCTACGAGCAGTACTTC. Translation gives CASRKDVPDRVLSYEQYF.

This clonotype appeared many times. This chain connects TRBV20-1 to TRBJ2-7, with D possibly being TRBD1 or TRBD2 (5 bases each). The CDR3 spans 11 residues. Germline-derived CDR1 and CDR2 are DFQATT and SNEGSKA (reference sequence). V lost 1 base to trimming and J lost 6 bases, with 7 bases between them. The CDR3, as DNA: TGCAGTGCTAGAGCGGGGACCGAGCAGTACTTC. This sequence encodes CSARAGTEQYF.

Many counts were recorded for this clonotype. This chain links TRBV5-1 with TRBJ2-7; 7 nucleotides line up with TRBD1. CDR3 size: 16 residues. V lost 7 bases, J lost 2 bases, and 15 bases stayed unmatched. From germline, CDR1 is SGHRS and CDR2 YFSETQ. CDR3 nucleotides: TGCGCCAGCTGCCTGGACGTGAGACAGGGAGCCTACGAGCAGTACTTC. Its protein is CASCLDVRQGAYEQYF.